These 20 T cell receptor beta chains were sequenced from one sample in a study of OX40 agonist ivuxolimab in advanced cancers. Some clones are missing from TCRdb's copy, which holds only in-frame ones; the method was immunoSEQ multiplex PCR. The repertoire holds approximately 64,000 clones, with around 86% as singletons. The specimen was CD4+ or CD8+ T cells sorted from blood, collected in a trial of the OX40 agonist ivuxolimab. All receptors derive from an adult with an advanced solid tumor such as melanoma, head and neck, liver or kidney cancer.

This sequence joins TRBV11-2 and TRBJ1-6; D remains unclear. Germline V gene sequence: CDR1 SGHAT, CDR2 FQNNGV. Between the trimmed V and J ends, which lost 0 bases and 7 bases, there was a span of 4 bases. The CDR3 is made up of 13 amino acids. CDR3 loop: CASSLERNSPLHF. In nucleotides, the CDR3 is TGTGCCAGCAGCTTAGAAAGGAATTCACCCCTCCACTTT.

The chain joins TRBV7-2 to TRBJ2-2; possible D gene TRBD2, 6 bases. V was trimmed by 1 base and J by 7 bases, leaving 13 bases between them. The CDR3 consists of 15 residues. Germline loops: CDR1 SGHTA, CDR2 FQGNSA. The CDR3 region is CASSLGRGQYGELFF. CDR3 DNA sequence: TGTGCCAGCAGCTTAGGGCGGGGCCAGTACGGGGAGCTGTTTTTT.

The sample holds one count of this clone. The chain carries TRBV5-4 and TRBJ2-1, with a possible D match to TRBD2 (5 bases). Trimming left V 5 bases short and J 10 bases short, with 16 bases between. This CDR3 region has 13 residues. Germline V gene lookup returns CDR1 SGHNT and CDR2 YYREEE (reference sequence). The DNA of the CDR3 is TGTGCCAGCAGTGGAGGATGGGAGTTCGAGCAGTTCTTC. This codes for CASSGGWEFEQFF.

DNA of the CDR3: TGCAGCGTTGAATATGCAGGGGGAAACACCATATATTTT. This sequence encodes CSVEYAGGNTIYF. The gene calls are TRBV29-1 and TRBJ1-3; perhaps TRBD1 as D (5 bases). Per germline, CDR1 SQVTM and CDR2 ANQGSEA. With 2 bases removed from V and 4 bases from J, the gap between germline ends came to 9 bases. The CDR3 consists of 13 residues.

This clone was seen only a few times. The chain is built from TRBV5-1 and TRBJ2-5; D ambiguous. Germline V CDR1 and CDR2: SGHRS, YFSETQ. The CDR3 totals 15 residues. Trimming removed 1 base at V and 1 base at J, with 11 bases between. CDR3 nucleotides: TGCGCCAGCAGCTTGAACTCGGGCTTCCAAGAGACCCAGTACTTC. It yields the protein CASSLNSGFQETQYF.

V is TRBV10-3 and J is TRBJ2-1; 13 bases align to TRBD2. The V gene end was trimmed by 9 bases and the J gene end by 5 bases; junction bases not matched to a gene: 7. The CDR3 is 15 amino acids. The germline gives CDR1 ENHRY, CDR2 SYGVKD. CDR3 sequence: CAISSGLAGDNEQFF. CDR3 in DNA: TGTGCCATTTCAAGCGGACTAGCGGGGGACAATGAGCAGTTCTTC.

The table lists this clone with a few counts. V and J are TRBV6-5 and TRBJ1-2, with D uncertain. The CDR3 is made up of 12 amino acids. V dropped 7 bases and J dropped 3 bases, with 9 bases sitting between them. Germline V gene sequence: CDR1 MNHEY, CDR2 SVGAGI. CDR3 loop: CASTKGYYGYTF. CDR3 in DNA: TGTGCCAGCACCAAAGGGTACTATGGCTACACCTTC.

V is TRBV18 and J is TRBJ2-5, with TRBD2 matching 11 bases. Looked up from germline, CDR1 is KGHSH and CDR2 is LQKENI. V shed 5 bases and J 4 bases; nucleotides not matched to a gene: 6. This CDR3 spans 15 amino acids. The CDR3 sequence is CASSSTSGEGETQYF. CDR3 sequence (DNA): TGTGCCAGCTCATCGACTAGCGGGGAGGGAGAGACCCAGTACTTC.

The rearrangement links TRBV18 to TRBJ2-1; 8 nucleotides align to TRBD1. The CDR3 is 15 residues long. CDR1 and CDR2 (germline): KGHSH, LQKENI. V trimming: 2 bases; J trimming: 6 bases; junction bases outside the gene matches: 6. CDR3 in amino acids: CASSPSQGASNEQFF. The DNA of the CDR3 is TGTGCCAGCTCACCATCGCAGGGGGCGAGCAATGAGCAGTTCTTC. The entire variable domain, with the rest obtained from reference TRBV18 and TRBJ2-1, is as follows: NAGVMQNPRHLVRRRGQEARLRCSPMKGHSHVYWYRQLPEEGLKFMVYLQKENIIDESGMPKERFSAEFPKEGPSILRIQQVVRGDSAAYFCASSPSQGASNEQFFGPGTRLTVL.

This clone was seen once. The chain combines TRBV5-1 with TRBJ2-1, with D tentatively TRBD2 (6 bases). There are 14 residues in the CDR3. Germline CDR1 and CDR2: SGHRS and YFSETQ. V was cut by 3 bases and J by 8 bases, with 15 bases left in between. The CDR3 DNA sequence: TGCGCCAGCAGCTGGGGACTGGAAACTGATGAGCAGTTCTTC. Its translation: CASSWGLETDEQFF.

This chain connects TRBV5-1 to TRBJ2-7; D is unclear. Trimming pared 4 bases from V and 0 bases from J, leaving 11 bases between. Germline V gene lookup returns CDR1 SGHRS and CDR2 YFSETQ. The CDR3 loop spans 14 amino acids. This CDR3 is CASSGTIPSYEQYF. The CDR3 DNA reads as TGCGCCAGCAGCGGCACCATTCCCTCCTACGAGCAGTACTTC.

The chain is built from TRBV5-4 and TRBJ2-7, with D perhaps matching TRBD1 (6 bases). The CDR3 is made up of 16 amino acids. Per the germline V gene, CDR1 is SGHNT and CDR2 is YYREEE (reference sequence). Trimming left V 5 bases short and J 0 bases short, with 18 bases between. CDR3 DNA sequence: TGTGCCAGCAGTCGCTCCGGTACAGGGAGCTCCTACGAGCAGTACTTC. Protein product: CASSRSGTGSSYEQYF. Full variable domain (missing parts from reference TRBV5-4 and TRBJ2-7): ETGVTQSPTHLIKTRGQQVTLRCSSQSGHNTVSWYQQALGQGPQFIFQYYREEENGRGNFPPRFSGLQFPNYSSELNVNALELDDSALYLCASSRSGTGSSYEQYFGPGTRLTVT.

In this sample, this clone turned up once. The V gene is TRBV6-6, the J gene TRBJ2-7; D is undetermined. The CDR3 loop spans 15 amino acids. V was shortened by 5 bases and J by 2 bases, with 16 bases between the two germline ends. Germline CDR1 and CDR2: MNHNY and SVGAGI (reference sequence). DNA of the CDR3: TGTGCCAGCAGTACAGACCCCCTCCAGGCCTACGAGCAGTACTTC. Its protein product is CASSTDPLQAYEQYF.

This clone was found once. V and J are TRBV19 and TRBJ1-4; D gene unclear. This CDR3 comprises 16 residues. Germline CDR1 LNHDA, CDR2 SQIVND (reference sequence). V lost 5 bases to trimming and J lost 7 bases, with 20 bases between them. The CDR3 nucleotides read TGTGCCAGTAGTTCGTGGAAAGGGCCTCACCCTGAAAAACTGTTTTTT. It translates to CASSSWKGPHPEKLFF.

The chain has TRBV7-8 and TRBJ2-7, with D perhaps given as TRBD1 or TRBD2 (6 bases each). V was cut by 1 base and J by 3 bases, with 13 bases left in between. Germline CDR1 SGHVS, CDR2 FQNEAQ. CDR3 length: 15 amino acids. CDR3 protein: CASSLDRGVVYEQYF. The CDR3 coding sequence is TGTGCCAGCAGCTTAGATAGGGGGGTGGTCTACGAGCAGTACTTC.

The gene calls are TRBV11-2 and TRBJ2-7; unclear D gene. The V end was cut by 0 bases, the J end by 9 bases, with 12 bases between. The CDR3 is made up of 13 amino acids. Germline V gene sequence: CDR1 SGHAT, CDR2 FQNNGV. The CDR3 DNA reads TGTGCCAGCAGCTTAGACATTTCGACGGTGCAGTACTTC. It codes for CASSLDISTVQYF. Variable domain in full (rest from reference TRBV11-2 and TRBJ2-7): EAGVAQSPRYKIIEKRQSVAFWCNPISGHATLYWYQQILGQGPKLLIQFQNNGVVDDSQLPKDRFSAERLKGVDSTLKIQPAKLEDSAVYLCASSLDISTVQYFGPGTRLTVT.

V is TRBV5-4 and J is TRBJ2-7; 8 bases are a match to TRBD1. The CDR3 consists of 13 residues. Losses at the gene ends were 6 bases for V and 5 bases for J; bases not matched to a gene: 7. In germline, CDR1 is SGHNT, CDR2 YYREEE (reference sequence). This chain's CDR3 is CASNGQGGNEQYF. DNA for the CDR3: TGTGCCAGCAACGGACAGGGTGGAAACGAGCAGTACTTC. The full variable domain, rest sourced from reference TRBV5-4 and TRBJ2-7, is ETGVTQSPTHLIKTRGQQVTLRCSSQSGHNTVSWYQQALGQGPQFIFQYYREEENGRGNFPPRFSGLQFPNYSSELNVNALELDDSALYLCASNGQGGNEQYFGPGTRLTVT.

This chain joins TRBV5-6 and TRBJ2-7; D gene uncertain. The CDR3 covers 14 residues. The germline CDR1 and CDR2 sequences are SGHDT and YYEEEE. V lost 4 bases, J lost 1 base, and 12 bases lay in between. DNA for the CDR3: TGTGCCAGCAGCCCCTCGGGCCCTTCCTACGAGCAGTACTTC. Its protein is CASSPSGPSYEQYF.

The chain carries TRBV11-2 and TRBJ2-2; the D gene is possibly TRBD1 (6 bases). Germline V CDR1 and CDR2: SGHAT, FQNNGV. Trimming took 3 bases from V and 5 from J, leaving 13 bases between them. The CDR3 consists of 15 residues. CDR3 nucleotides: TGTGCCAGCAGCTTGGCCGGGACAATAACCGGGGAGCTGTTTTTT. Protein product: CASSLAGTITGELFF.

J is TRBJ2-7 and V is TRBV28; D uncertain. The CDR3 has 15 amino acids. Trimming cost V 8 bases and J 0 bases, with 17 bases left between them. Germline V gene sequence: CDR1 MDHEN, CDR2 SYDVKM. CDR3 protein: CASVPPAPSSYEQYF. DNA for the CDR3: TGTGCCAGCGTCCCCCCGGCTCCAAGCTCCTACGAGCAGTACTTC.